This T cell receptor (beta chain) was identified in a study of T cell changes during pregnancy in multiple sclerosis. The assay was immunoSEQ multiplex PCR, and TCRdb's table has in-frame clones only and misses some. The sample shows 78,000 or so clones, under 95% of them seen only once. Trimming took 0 bases from V and 1 from J; bases not matched to a gene: 5. Germline CDR1 MRHNA, CDR2 SNTAGT. This CDR3 has 17 amino acids. This clone was detected only once. The sequencing used CD4+ T cells from peripheral blood mononuclear cells, collected before pregnancy. The chain recombines TRBV6-4 with TRBJ2-2; TRBD2 matches at 7 bases. The receptor was isolated from a female donor with multiple sclerosis, enrolled in a pregnancy study. The DNA for the CDR3 is TGTGCCAGCAGTGACTCTTTTCTAGCGGAGAACACCGGGGAGCTGTTTTTT. It translates to CASSDSFLAENTGELFF.